Below, one T cell receptor (beta chain) is given with its context. Its antigen is unidentified. The record originates from a study of cytomegalovirus exposure and HLA in healthy donors. J lost 1 base, V lost 5 bases, and 3 bases had no gene match. Germline lookup yields CDR1 SGHRS and CDR2 YFSETQ. The CDR3 loop spans 14 amino acids. The donors were members of the validation cohort comprising about 120 subjects, separate from the roughly 650-subject first cohort. Assay: immunoSEQ multiplex PCR; the TCRdb copy retains only in-frame clones and omits some. The data contain 150,000 to 160,000 clones, 86% of them singletons. General observations from the study: Rarity characterized most TCR sequences, yet some public TCRs appeared in many donors. Overall, roughly 160 TCR beta chains were annotated as cytomegalovirus-associated.

The rearrangement joins TRBV5-1 to TRBJ1-1; 9 nucleotides align to TRBD1. This receptor was identified in a human donor in good health. Input material: PBMCs. The CDR3 coding sequence is TGCGCCAGCAGGGGGACAGGGCCGAACACTGAAGCTTTCTTT. It is translated as CASRGTGPNTEAFF.